A single sample is the source of the 28 T cell receptor beta chains below, sequenced in a study of blood T cell repertoires in COVID-19. The method was immunoSEQ multiplex PCR; TCRdb's version includes in-frame clones alone and lacks a portion of them. The table has a few hundred thousand clones, 86% seen once. Sequencing was performed on peripheral blood. Receptors originate from a woman aged 45-65 years with acute or convalescent COVID-19.

This clone was found a few times. The genes are TRBV27 and TRBJ2-1; D not resolved. Germline values: CDR1 MNHEY, CDR2 SMNVEV (reference sequence). This CDR3 region has 15 residues. Deletions cut 3 bases from V and 0 bases from J, with 9 bases between. CDR3 DNA: TGTGCCAGCAGTTTCCCCCGGAGCTCCTACAATGAGCAGTTCTTC. It specifies CASSFPRSSYNEQFF.

The V and J genes are TRBV30 and TRBJ1-1, with TRBD1 matching over 7 bases. The CDR3 extends over 13 amino acids. Germline lookup yields CDR1 GTSNPN and CDR2 SVGIG (reference sequence). V was clipped by 3 bases and J by 1 base; unmatched bases: 2. The CDR3: CAWSQGGNTEAFF. The CDR3 bases are TGTGCCTGGAGCCAGGGGGGGAACACTGAAGCTTTCTTT.

V is TRBV28 and J is TRBJ1-4; 7 nucleotides agree with TRBD1. CDR3 length: 15 residues. V shed 10 bases and J 4 bases; nucleotides not matched to a gene: 12. Germline CDR1 MDHEN, CDR2 SYDVKM. CDR3 bases: TGTGCCACCTCAAATCCAGGGGGGTTTAATGAAAAACTGTTTTTT. Residues: CATSNPGGFNEKLFF.

The V call is TRBV6-4, the J call TRBJ1-3; 10 nucleotides align to TRBD1. The CDR3 extends over 20 amino acids. CDR1 and CDR2 from the germline V gene are MRHNA and SNTAGT. Germline trimming cut 2 bases from V and 0 bases from J; bases unmatched to any gene: 13. For the CDR3, the DNA is TGTGCCAGCAGTGACCCCGGACAGGGGGGCAAGACGATCTCTGGAAACACCATATATTTT. Its translation is CASSDPGQGGKTISGNTIYF.

This chain connects TRBV24-1 to TRBJ2-1; 15 nucleotides match TRBD2. Unmatched junction bases numbered 4, after V lost 3 bases and J lost 8 bases. CDR1 and CDR2 (germline): KGHDR, SFDVKD. The CDR3 is 16 amino acids. Here the CDR3 DNA reads TGTGCCACCAGTGATGGGACTAGCGGGAGGATCGATGAGCAGTTCTTC. Its translation: CATSDGTSGRIDEQFF.

The chain employs TRBV7-2 and TRBJ2-3, with D possibly being TRBD2 (6 bases). Deletions cut 6 bases from V and 7 bases from J, with 11 bases between. The CDR3 covers 12 residues. Germline CDR1 and CDR2: SGHTA and FQGNSA. The CDR3 region has the DNA TGTGCCAGCAGACGGGGGACGCATACGCAGTATTTT. Translated, it gives CASRRGTHTQYF.

This CDR3 is CASSLWGDTGELFF. CDR3 sequence (DNA): TGTGCCAGCAGTTTATGGGGGGACACCGGGGAGCTGTTTTTT. V and J are TRBV27 and TRBJ2-2, with D possibly matching TRBD2 (6 bases). From germline, CDR1 is MNHEY and CDR2 SMNVEV (reference sequence). Trimming took off 1 base at V and 3 bases at J, with 6 bases between the two ends. The CDR3 contains 14 residues.

The rearrangement links TRBV7-6 to TRBJ2-7, with a possible D match to TRBD2 (6 bases). Germline loops: CDR1 SGHVS, CDR2 FNYEAQ. The CDR3 extends over 16 amino acids. Trimming took off 0 bases at V and 0 bases at J, with 12 bases between the two ends. CDR3 amino acids: CASSLALAERSYEQYF. CDR3 nucleotide sequence: TGTGCCAGCAGCTTAGCCTTAGCGGAACGCTCCTACGAGCAGTACTTC.

The rearrangement links TRBV20-1 to TRBJ2-5; D unclear. The CDR3 covers 11 residues. From germline, CDR1 is DFQATT and CDR2 SNEGSKA (reference sequence). V lost 3 bases and J 5 bases, leaving 7 bases between the germline ends. The CDR3 protein is CSARRLETQYF. The CDR3 DNA reads TGCAGTGCTAGGCGGCTGGAGACCCAGTACTTC.

The CDR3 bases are TGTGCCAGCAGCTTTCGGTATAGCAATCAGCCCCAGCATTTT. It specifies CASSFRYSNQPQHF. The rearrangement joins TRBV7-2 to TRBJ1-5; D call uncertain. Germline lookup yields CDR1 SGHTA and CDR2 FQGNSA. The CDR3 consists of 14 residues. The V and J ends lost 3 bases and 0 bases respectively, with 6 bases between them.

The CDR3 sequence: CASSAGTGQETQYF. In DNA, the CDR3 is TGTGCCAGCAGCGCCGGGACAGGACAAGAGACCCAGTACTTC. The chain carries TRBV7-9 and TRBJ2-5; TRBD1 matches 8 bases. Germline CDR1 reads SEHNR; CDR2 reads FQNEAQ (reference sequence). With 5 bases clipped from V and 2 bases from J, the junction kept 4 bases outside the gene matches. CDR3 size: 14 residues.

The chain is built from TRBV11-2 and TRBJ2-1; D not resolved. The CDR3 length is 12 residues. Deletions cut 1 base from V and 7 bases from J, with 5 bases between. Germline CDR1 is SGHAT and CDR2 is FQNNGV. CDR3 coding DNA: TGTGCCAGCAGCTTAGGAGTAAATGAGCAGTTCTTC. It encodes CASSLGVNEQFF.

This clone was detected a few times. The rearrangement joins TRBV7-3 to TRBJ2-7, with 9 bases aligning to TRBD1. In germline, CDR1 is SGHTA, CDR2 FQGTGA. Unmatched junction bases numbered 9, after V lost 6 bases and J lost 6 bases. The CDR3 is made up of 14 amino acids. CDR3 region: CASSPGTGFREQYF. CDR3 bases: TGTGCCAGCAGTCCCGGGACAGGGTTTCGCGAGCAGTACTTC.

V usage is TRBV3-1 (or the pseudogene TRBV3-2) and J usage is TRBJ2-1, with 9 bases lining up with TRBD2. V was clipped by 4 bases and J by 7 bases; unmatched bases: 2. This CDR3 contains 13 residues. CDR1 is LGHDT, CDR2 YNNKEL, per germline (reference sequence). The CDR3 reads CASSRTSVNEQFF. The DNA for the CDR3 is TGTGCCAGCAGCCGGACTAGCGTGAATGAGCAGTTCTTC.

The chain uses TRBV27 and TRBJ2-5, with 9 bases aligning to TRBD2. There are 15 residues in the CDR3. Losses at the gene ends were 6 bases for V and 2 bases for J; bases not matched to a gene: 7. In germline, CDR1 is MNHEY, CDR2 SMNVEV (reference sequence). CDR3 DNA: TGTGCCAGCAGCGGCGGGAGGGCCCATCAAGAGACCCAGTACTTC. Protein product: CASSGGRAHQETQYF.

The V gene is TRBV6-5, the J gene TRBJ1-4; D is uncertain. The CDR3 spans 14 residues. V was shortened by 5 bases and J by 5 bases, with 12 bases between the two germline ends. From germline, CDR1 is MNHEY and CDR2 SVGAGI. This CDR3 is CASSRARRNEKLFF. For the CDR3, the DNA is TGTGCCAGCAGTCGGGCTCGGAGGAATGAAAAACTGTTTTTT.

The J gene is TRBJ1-1, the V gene TRBV18, with a possible D match to TRBD1 (5 bases). There are 13 residues in the CDR3. Germline V gene lookup returns CDR1 KGHSH and CDR2 LQKENI. V dropped 2 bases and J dropped 4 bases, with 8 bases sitting between them. DNA for the CDR3: TGTGCCAGCTCACCAGGGGGGACCACTGAAGCTTTCTTT. Amino acids: CASSPGGTTEAFF. The full variable domain, its missing parts supplied by reference TRBV18 and TRBJ1-1, is NAGVMQNPRHLVRRRGQEARLRCSPMKGHSHVYWYRQLPEEGLKFMVYLQKENIIDESGMPKERFSAEFPKEGPSILRIQQVVRGDSAAYFCASSPGGTTEAFFGQGTRLTVV.

This chain uses TRBV14 with TRBJ1-4, with 10 bases lining up with TRBD1. This CDR3 is built from 16 residues. The ends lost 0 bases at V and 8 bases at J; junction bases unmatched: 6. Germline V lookup: CDR1 SGHDN, CDR2 FVKESK. CDR3 in DNA: TGTGCCAGCAGCCAAGATCAGGGGACAGGGGAAGAAAAACTGTTTTTT. Translating gives CASSQDQGTGEEKLFF.

The chain combines TRBV30 with TRBJ1-3, with D possibly matching TRBD1 (5 bases). The CDR3 totals 16 residues. The germline CDR1 and CDR2 sequences are GTSNPN and SVGIG (reference sequence). V lost 5 bases and J lost 0, with 17 bases in between. This CDR3 is CAWDLGGGFSGNTIYF. CDR3 coding DNA: TGTGCCTGGGATCTTGGGGGGGGTTTCTCTGGAAACACCATATATTTT.

The gene calls are TRBV3-1 (or the pseudogene TRBV3-2) and TRBJ1-1; no clear D. From germline, CDR1 is LGHDT and CDR2 YNNKEL (reference sequence). V was shortened by 5 bases and J by 2 bases, with 6 bases between the two germline ends. The CDR3 length is 12 residues. DNA of the CDR3: TGTGCCAGCAGCTTACTCAACACTGAAGCTTTCTTT. Protein: CASSLLNTEAFF.

This clone came up once. The genes are TRBV29-1 and TRBJ2-6; 8 positions agree with TRBD1. The CDR3 runs 16 residues. V lost 3 bases and J lost 0; bases outside the gene matches: 4. Germline-derived CDR1 and CDR2 are SQVTM and ANQGSEA. The CDR3 bases are TGCAGCGTTGAGCATGGACAGGGCTCTGGGGCCAACGTCCTGACTTTC. It codes for CSVEHGQGSGANVLTF.

This chain uses TRBV7-2 with TRBJ2-6; 10 bases fit TRBD1. CDR1 and CDR2 from the germline V gene are SGHTA and FQGNSA. The CDR3 runs 17 residues. With 3 bases clipped from V and 4 bases from J, the junction kept 6 bases outside the gene matches. This CDR3 reads CASSFGTGVYGANVLTF. CDR3 coding DNA: TGTGCCAGCAGCTTCGGGACAGGGGTTTACGGGGCCAACGTCCTGACTTTC.

J is TRBJ1-5 and V is TRBV28, with TRBD1 identical over 8 bases. CDR3 length: 16 residues. Germline V gene sequence: CDR1 MDHEN, CDR2 SYDVKM. The junction had 7 bases not matched to a gene; V was cut back by 3 bases and J by 3 bases. The CDR3 DNA is TGTGCCAGCAGTTTGGTCCAGGGGGCCAACAATCAGCCCCAGCATTTT. Translating it yields CASSLVQGANNQPQHF.

The gene calls are TRBV10-3 and TRBJ1-2; 7 bases fit TRBD1. Germline CDR1 ENHRY, CDR2 SYGVKD. V trimming: 5 bases; J trimming: 8 bases; junction bases outside the gene matches: 8. This CDR3 comprises 13 residues. For the CDR3, the DNA is TGTGCCATCAGTCCAGGGGGAGAGGGAGGCTACACCTTC. Its translation is CAISPGGEGGYTF.

CDR3 nucleotides: TGCGCCAGCAGGCAGACAGGGAGCTCCTACAATGAGCAGTTCTTC. This codes for CASRQTGSSYNEQFF. The V gene is TRBV10-2, the J gene TRBJ2-1; 7 bases agree with TRBD1. The CDR3 contains 15 residues. Per the germline V gene, CDR1 is WSHSY and CDR2 is SAAADI. V was pared by 6 bases and J by 0 bases, with 5 bases of the junction left unmatched.

In this sample, this clone turned up once. This rearrangement joins TRBV6-6 to TRBJ1-1; the match to TRBD1 covers 10 bases. Germline CDR1 is MNHNY and CDR2 is SVGAGI (reference sequence). With V trimmed by 6 bases and J by 10 bases, 5 bases remained unmatched. CDR3 length: 12 amino acids. CDR3: CASRDRGLVAFF. In DNA form, the CDR3 reads TGTGCCAGCAGAGACAGGGGGCTCGTAGCTTTCTTT.

The rearrangement uses TRBV7-2 and TRBJ1-2; 7 nucleotides align to TRBD1. Trimming at V came to 3 bases and at J to 3 bases, leaving 4 bases not matched to a gene. Germline V CDR1 and CDR2: SGHTA, FQGNSA. CDR3 size: 14 residues. CDR3 protein: CASSLTGFDYGYTF. CDR3 coding DNA: TGTGCCAGCAGCTTGACAGGGTTCGACTATGGCTACACCTTC.

The chain combines TRBV5-4 with TRBJ1-4, with D hard to call. Trimming cost V 4 bases and J 0 bases, with 7 bases left between them. Germline V gene data show CDR1 as SGHNT and CDR2 as YYREEE (reference sequence). This CDR3 has 14 residues. The CDR3 DNA reads as TGTGCCAGCAGCACAACCGCAACTAATGAAAAACTGTTTTTT. This sequence encodes CASSTTATNEKLFF.